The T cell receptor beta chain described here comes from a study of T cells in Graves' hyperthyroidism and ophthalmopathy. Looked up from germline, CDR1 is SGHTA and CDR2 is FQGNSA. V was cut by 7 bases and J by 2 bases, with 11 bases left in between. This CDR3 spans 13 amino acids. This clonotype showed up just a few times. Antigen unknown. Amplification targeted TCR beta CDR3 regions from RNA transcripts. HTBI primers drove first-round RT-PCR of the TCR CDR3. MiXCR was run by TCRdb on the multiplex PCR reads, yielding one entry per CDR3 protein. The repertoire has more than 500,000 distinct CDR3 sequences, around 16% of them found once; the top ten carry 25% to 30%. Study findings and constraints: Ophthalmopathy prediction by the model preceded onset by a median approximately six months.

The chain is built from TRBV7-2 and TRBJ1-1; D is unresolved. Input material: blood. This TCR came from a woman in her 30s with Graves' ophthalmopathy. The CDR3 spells CASTGGNNTEAFF. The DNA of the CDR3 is TGTGCCAGCACCGGCGGAAACAACACTGAAGCTTTCTTT.